One and the same sample provided the 14 T cell receptor beta chains below, sequenced in a study of blood T cell repertoires in COVID-19. Using immunoSEQ multiplex PCR, the repertoire was profiled, and TCRdb retains in-frame clones only, with some absent. This sample carries 150,000 to 200,000 clones, around 90% of them seen once, and the ten largest clones take 15% to 20%. Source material: peripheral blood. Receptors originate from a man in his fifties or sixties with active or convalescent COVID-19.

This clone qualifies as medium-sized (0.01 to 0.1%). This rearrangement joins TRBV10-3 to TRBJ2-6; D is possibly TRBD1 (5 bases). CDR3 length: 15 amino acids. V dropped 6 bases and J dropped 0 bases, with 9 bases sitting between them. Per germline, CDR1 ENHRY and CDR2 SYGVKD. CDR3 DNA: TGTGCCATCAGCGACAGCAACTCTGGGGCCAACGTCCTGACTTTC. Translation gives CAISDSNSGANVLTF.

The chain combines TRBV7-2 with TRBJ2-5; 8 nucleotides align to TRBD2. J gave up 5 bases and V 1 base, and 9 bases lay outside the gene matches. The CDR3 is made up of 16 amino acids. The germline V gene has CDR1 SGHTA and CDR2 FQGNSA. The CDR3 DNA is TGTGCCAGCAGCTTAGGCGGGACTAGGGTAGGGGAGACCCAGTACTTC. As protein: CASSLGGTRVGETQYF.

This rearrangement joins TRBV6-5 to TRBJ1-1; TRBD1 aligns across 7 bases. The CDR3 is 14 amino acids. The V gene's germline CDR1 is MNHEY and CDR2 SVGAGI. V dropped 9 bases and J dropped 4; count of bases not matched to a gene: 11. The CDR3 region has the DNA TGTGCCAGTCACCCGACAGGGCACGTCACTGAAGCTTTCTTT. The encoded protein is CASHPTGHVTEAFF.

The chain carries TRBV11-3 and TRBJ2-7; a possible D gene is TRBD1 (5 bases). Trimming took 2 bases from V and 5 from J, leaving 10 bases between them. This CDR3 has 13 residues. The germline CDR1 and CDR2 sequences are SGHNT and YENEEA. The CDR3 nucleotides are TGTGCCAGCAGCTTAACGCGACAGAACGAGCAGTACTTC. This codes for CASSLTRQNEQYF.

The gene calls are TRBV12-3 or TRBV12-4 and TRBJ1-1, with TRBD1 as a possible D gene (6 bases). The CDR3 has 12 amino acids. Trimming took 2 bases from V and 7 from J, leaving 8 bases between them. The CDR3 nucleotides read TGTGCCAGCAGTTTAACGACAGGTGAAGCTTTCTTT. This encodes CASSLTTGEAFF.

The chain links TRBV6-1 to TRBJ1-3; D is unclear. This CDR3 has 11 residues. Trimming took off 8 bases at V and 2 bases at J, with 4 bases between the two ends. Germline CDR1 and CDR2: MNHNS and SASEGT. CDR3: CASQTGNTIYF. CDR3 bases: TGTGCCAGCCAGACTGGAAACACCATATATTTT.

The chain links TRBV19 to TRBJ1-3, with D tentatively TRBD1 (5 bases). V gave up 7 bases and J gave up 4 bases, with 14 bases separating them. Germline CDR1 and CDR2: LNHDA and SQIVND (reference sequence). The CDR3 covers 14 residues. The CDR3 here is CASISGASGNTIYF. In DNA form, the CDR3 reads TGTGCCAGTATAAGTGGGGCTTCGGGAAACACCATATATTTT.

The rearrangement joins TRBV19 to TRBJ1-2; TRBD1 is a possible D gene (5 bases). V was shortened by 2 bases and J by 4 bases, with 14 bases between the two germline ends. The CDR3 is 15 amino acids. The germline V gene has CDR1 LNHDA and CDR2 SQIVND (reference sequence). The CDR3 here is CASSIWARQTYGYTF. The CDR3 bases are TGTGCCAGTAGTATATGGGCGAGACAGACCTATGGCTACACCTTC.

V gene TRBV11-2 combines with J gene TRBJ2-7, with 7 bases aligning to TRBD1. Germline CDR1 is SGHAT and CDR2 is FQNNGV. J gave up 1 base and V 1 base, and 1 base lay outside the gene matches. The CDR3 totals 14 residues. The CDR3 DNA reads as TGTGCCAGCAGCTTAGTGACAGGGTCCTACGAGCAGTACTTC. As protein: CASSLVTGSYEQYF.

This clone was observed a single time. The chain joins TRBV19 to TRBJ1-1; D call uncertain. With 1 base removed from V and 4 bases from J, the gap between germline ends came to 13 bases. The V gene's germline CDR1 is LNHDA and CDR2 SQIVND (reference sequence). CDR3 length equals 15 residues. The CDR3 protein is CASSIGTTGSTEAFF. The CDR3 DNA is TGTGCCAGTAGTATAGGAACTACCGGGAGCACTGAAGCTTTCTTT.

V gene TRBV11-2 combines with J gene TRBJ2-5; 8 positions agree with TRBD2. The J segment lost 5 bases and the V segment lost 1 base, leaving 12 bases of the junction unmatched. This CDR3 is 17 amino acids long. The germline gives CDR1 SGHAT, CDR2 FQNNGV. The CDR3 region has the DNA TGTGCCAGCAGCTTAGGACAGCGGGAGAAGGGGGGGGAGACCCAGTACTTC. Its translation is CASSLGQREKGGETQYF.

The V and J genes are TRBV4-1 and TRBJ2-2; D gene uncertain. The CDR3 extends over 13 amino acids. Per the germline V gene, CDR1 is MGHRA and CDR2 is YSYEKL. The V and J ends lost 1 base and 6 bases respectively, with 6 bases between them. The CDR3 nucleotides are TGCGCCAGCAGCCAAGGATGGCCCGGGGAGCTGTTTTTT. It encodes CASSQGWPGELFF.

CDR3 loop: CASRHNMNTEAFF. The CDR3 region has the DNA TGTGCCAGCAGACATAACATGAACACTGAAGCTTTCTTT. The genes are TRBV21-1 and TRBJ1-1; TRBD1, the D gene given by the table, was not confirmed from the DNA. TRBV21-1 is described as a pseudogene. This CDR3 contains 13 residues.

The chain employs TRBV28 and TRBJ2-5, with a possible D match to TRBD1 (6 bases). Germline CDR1 reads MDHEN; CDR2 reads SYDVKM. V shed 4 bases and J shed 3 bases, with 15 bases lying between them. The CDR3 totals 15 residues. CDR3 loop: CASSSPLTGEETQYF. The CDR3 nucleotides read TGTGCCAGCAGTTCTCCCCTGACAGGAGAAGAGACCCAGTACTTC.